These T cell receptor beta chains were read from a single sample in a study of blood T cells in healthy people across ages. TCRdb re-called the 5' RACE reads through MiXCR, storing one row per CDR3 protein. The sample consists of more than 750,000 distinct CDR3 sequences, 25% to 30% of them appearing once. The sample was also reused in another study, on T cells of mothers and their children.

Sequencing was performed on blood. The origin of the receptors is a woman in her 40s in good health. Each CDR3 is given with its conserved first and last residue. The order of the fields is J gene, clone size, V gene, D gene, CDR3 length, CDR3 DNA, CDR3 protein. The D gene is left open where the match is weak. The size entry is marked missing in some rows and otherwise reads once, few, many or a size class.

TRBJ2-3,-,TRBV7-9,-,13,TGTGCCAGCAGCCCCCCCCGGCATGATACGCAGTATTTT,CASSPPRHDTQYF
TRBJ1-2,-,TRBV4-1,-,16,TGCGCCAGCAGCCAAGATCGGGGTGGGCAGAACTATGGCTACACCTTC,CASSQDRGGQNYGYTF
TRBJ2-7,few,TRBV6-2/TRBV6-3,-,12,TGTGCCAGCAGTTACGTGGGGAACGAGCAGTACTTC,CASSYVGNEQYF
TRBJ1-2,many,TRBV5-6,-,13,TGTGCCAGCAGCGTCAGGGACCCCTATGGCTACACCTTC,CASSVRDPYGYTF
TRBJ2-4,-,TRBV12-3/TRBV12-4,-,14,TGTGCCAGCAGTTTAGAGGGGGACGGCAATGAGCAGTACTTC,CASSLEGDGNEQYF
TRBJ2-3,-,TRBV15,-,14,TGTGCCACCAGCAGTGGGGCGTGGACAGATACGCAGTATTTT,CATSSGAWTDTQYF
TRBJ2-6,-,TRBV6-2/TRBV6-3,-,17,TGTGCCAGCAGTTACTCCTTAAGGGGTTCTGGGGCCAACGTCCGGACTTTC,CASSYSLRGSGANVRTF
TRBJ1-2,-,TRBV9,TRBD1,17,TGTGCCAGCAGGGGAGGACAGGGGGCAAATCCTAACTATGGCTACACCTTC,CASRGGQGANPNYGYTF
TRBJ2-1,many,TRBV5-1,TRBD2,15,TGCGCCAGCATCCCTCTTAGCGGGGGCGGGGGTGAGCAGTTCTTC,CASIPLSGGGGEQFF
TRBJ1-1,-,TRBV10-3,TRBD1,15,TGTGCCATCAGTCCCGGGACAGGGGTTAACACTGAAGCTTTCTTT,CAISPGTGVNTEAFF
TRBJ1-2,-,TRBV30,-,13,TGTGCCTGGAATCGCGGGGTCCGCTATGGCTACACCTTC,CAWNRGVRYGYTF
TRBJ2-4,-,TRBV2,-,16,TGTGCCAGCAGTGAAAACAAGGCCCTAGCCAAAAACATTCAGTACTTC,CASSENKALAKNIQYF
TRBJ2-1,few,TRBV5-1,-,17,TGCGCCAGCAGCTCTGAGACCGGGGCTACCACCTACAATGAGCAGTTCTTC,CASSSETGATTYNEQFF
TRBJ1-3,few,TRBV18,-,14,TGTGCCAGCTCACAACAGGGTTCTGGAAACACCATATATTTT,CASSQQGSGNTIYF
TRBJ2-1,few,TRBV19,-,13,TGTGCCAGTAGCCCCACAGACTACAATGAGCAGTTCTTC,CASSPTDYNEQFF
TRBJ1-2,-,TRBV7-2,-,13,TGTGCCAGCAGCCAGTACAGTAACTATGGCTACACCTTC,CASSQYSNYGYTF
TRBJ2-5,-,TRBV7-9,-,14,TGTGCCAGCAGCCCCGCCGACCTTGAAAAGACCCAGTACTTC,CASSPADLEKTQYF
TRBJ1-2,many,TRBV10-3,-,12,TGTGCCATCAGTGAGTCGACGAATGGCTACACCTTC,CAISESTNGYTF
TRBJ1-2,many,TRBV24-1,-,15,TGTGCCACCAGTGATTTGCAACAGGGAGTTAATGGCTACACCTTC,CATSDLQQGVNGYTF
TRBJ1-5,-,TRBV6-1,TRBD1,15,TGCGCCAGCAGTGAACAGGGGGCTTTGAGTCAGCCCCAGCATTTT,CASSEQGALSQPQHF
TRBJ1-1,few,TRBV29-1,-,12,TGCAGCGTAAAGGTAGGGGCGGGTGAAGCTTTCTTT,CSVKVGAGEAFF
TRBJ1-2,-,TRBV12-3/TRBV12-4,TRBD1,15,TGTGCCAGCAGACCGGCAGGGGGGCTCGGCTATGGCTACACCTTC,CASRPAGGLGYGYTF
TRBJ1-1,-,TRBV9,-,14,TGTACCAGCAGCCCCCGGGGCCCCTCGTCGGAAGCTTTCTTT,CTSSPRGPSSEAFF
TRBJ1-5,few,TRBV4-2,-,16,TGTGCCAGCAGCCAAGTTGGAGGCCCCAGCAATCAGCCCCAGCATTTT,CASSQVGGPSNQPQHF
TRBJ2-1,-,TRBV4-2,TRBD2,15,TGTGCCAGCAGCCAAGATACGGGAGGACCCTTACGGCAGTTCTTC,CASSQDTGGPLRQFF
TRBJ2-1,-,TRBV20-1,-,15,TGCAGTGCTAGAGTGCCGAGGGGGGTCCATAATGAGCAGTTCTTC,CSARVPRGVHNEQFF
TRBJ1-4,-,TRBV5-6,-,14,TGTGCCAGCAGCCAAGATCGCTCCAGTGGAAAACTGTTTTTT,CASSQDRSSGKLFF
TRBJ2-3,-,TRBV9,TRBD2,16,TGTGCCAGCAGCGTGAGAGGCGGGGGACCCCAAGATACGCAGTATTTT,CASSVRGGGPQDTQYF
TRBJ2-1,-,TRBV28,TRBD1,15,TGTGCCAGCAGTCAAAAGGACAGGTTATACAATGAGCAGTTCTTC,CASSQKDRLYNEQFF
TRBJ2-3,few,TRBV7-3,TRBD2,15,TGTGCCAGCAGCTTAGGGCCTAGCGGGGAGGATACGCAGTATTTT,CASSLGPSGEDTQYF
TRBJ1-1,-,TRBV10-2,-,12,TGCGCCAGCAGTTCACATAACACTGAAGCTTTCTTT,CASSSHNTEAFF
TRBJ2-1,-,TRBV10-3,-,12,TGTGCCATCGGTGGATACTCCTACGAGCAGTTCTTC,CAIGGYSYEQFF
TRBJ2-3,many,TRBV28,-,14,TGTGCCAGCTCTCTCCCATTAACTGGGGATACGCAGTATTTT,CASSLPLTGDTQYF
TRBJ2-3,-,TRBV12-3/TRBV12-4,-,18,TGTGCCAGCAGTTCAAGACTGGCGGGGAGAGCCAGGGCAGATACGCAGTATTTT,CASSSRLAGRARADTQYF
TRBJ1-2,-,TRBV7-2,-,15,TGTGCCAGCAGCTTAGGTTACTCAGGCCCCTATGGCTACACCTTC,CASSLGYSGPYGYTF
TRBJ2-1,-,TRBV5-1,TRBD1,14,TGCGCCAGCAGTTCGGGACAGGGATCGGAGACCCAGTTCTTC,CASSSGQGSETQFF
TRBJ1-2,-,TRBV12-5,TRBD1,13,TGTACTAGTGGTTTGGCTGGACAGGGCGGCTACACCTTC,CTSGLAGQGGYTF
TRBJ1-1,few,TRBV16,-,12,TGTGCCAGCACCGGGTCCTACACTGAAGCTTTCTTT,CASTGSYTEAFF
TRBJ2-3,many,TRBV4-2,-,16,TGTGCCAGCAGCCAAGGAGGGGGGGCCAAGACAGATACGCAGTATTTT,CASSQGGGAKTDTQYF
TRBJ1-4,-,TRBV2,TRBD1,15,TGTGCCAGCACCGATGGGCTGACCGGGACAGCAAAACTGTTTTTT,CASTDGLTGTAKLFF
TRBJ2-3,few,TRBV5-1,TRBD2,15,TGCGCCAGCAGCTTGGGGGACTACCCCACAGATACGCAGTATTTT,CASSLGDYPTDTQYF
TRBJ2-3,many,TRBV12-3/TRBV12-4,TRBD1,14,TGTGCCAGCAGTCCCGGGACAGGCCCAGATACGCAGTATTTT,CASSPGTGPDTQYF
TRBJ2-7,few,TRBV13,-,15,TGTGCCAGCAGCGCCGGGACGCTGCCCCCCTACGAGCAGTACTTC,CASSAGTLPPYEQYF
TRBJ1-1,-,TRBV6-5,-,14,TGTGCCAGCAGTTACCTAGGGACGGGGGGCCGGGCTTTCTTT,CASSYLGTGGRAFF
TRBJ2-7,many,TRBV20-1,TRBD1,14,TGCAGTGTAACGCCCGGACAGGGGGGCTACGAGCAGTACTTC,CSVTPGQGGYEQYF
TRBJ1-2,few,TRBV12-3/TRBV12-4,TRBD1,14,TGTGCCAGCAGCCCGCTCAGACAGGGGGCTGGCTACACCTTC,CASSPLRQGAGYTF
TRBJ2-4,-,TRBV28,TRBD1,14,TGTGCCAGCAGCCAAGACAGGGTCCAAAACATTCAGTACTTC,CASSQDRVQNIQYF
TRBJ1-1,few,TRBV7-3,-,15,TGTGCCAGCAGCTTACAACGGCTCATGAACACTGAAGCTTTCTTT,CASSLQRLMNTEAFF
TRBJ2-7,many,TRBV20-1,TRBD1,12,TGCAGTGCCACGGGACAGACCTACGAGCAGTACTTC,CSATGQTYEQYF
TRBJ2-7,-,TRBV28,TRBD1,16,TGTGCCAGCAGATCATCCTCGGGACAGGCCAGCTACGAGCAGTACTTC,CASRSSSGQASYEQYF
TRBJ2-3,-,TRBV6-6,TRBD2,16,TGTGCCAGCAGTTATGGTCTAGCGGGGTCAATGGATACGCAGTATTTT,CASSYGLAGSMDTQYF
TRBJ1-2,many,TRBV10-3,-,13,TGTGCCATCAGTGAGGAGAGTAACTATGGCTACACCTTC,CAISEESNYGYTF
TRBJ2-3,-,TRBV12-3/TRBV12-4,-,13,TGTGCCAGCAGCAAGTTGCGCACAGATACGCAGTATTTT,CASSKLRTDTQYF
TRBJ2-1,-,TRBV2,-,13,TGTGCCAGCAGTGAATGGCAGAACAATGAGCAGTTCTTC,CASSEWQNNEQFF
TRBJ2-7,many,TRBV5-1,TRBD1,16,TGCGCCAGCAGCTTGTCCTCGGGACAGGGTGGTTACGAGCAGTACTTC,CASSLSSGQGGYEQYF
TRBJ1-1,many,TRBV5-1,TRBD1,14,TGCGCCAGCAGCTTGGACAGGGGATGGACTGAAGCTTTCTTT,CASSLDRGWTEAFF
TRBJ2-7,-,TRBV6-6,-,13,TGTGCCACCGTGAGGGGAACCCCATACGAGCAGTACTTC,CATVRGTPYEQYF
TRBJ2-1,-,TRBV12-3/TRBV12-4,TRBD2,15,TGTGCCAGCAGTTCCGGGACTAGCGCTGACAATGAGCAGTTCTTC,CASSSGTSADNEQFF
TRBJ2-7,many,TRBV6-2/TRBV6-3,TRBD1,14,TGTGCCAGCCGCTACGGGACAGGACGCTACGAGCAGTACTTC,CASRYGTGRYEQYF
TRBJ1-1,once,TRBV10-3,-,14,TGTGCCATCAGTGAGTCAGGCGGGGTAACTGAAGCTTTCTTT,CAISESGGVTEAFF